This is a list of T cell receptor beta chains from one sample in a study of OX40 agonist ivuxolimab in advanced cancers. Clones were sequenced by immunoSEQ multiplex PCR, and TCRdb holds only the in-frame ones, with some missing. The sample has 55,000 to 75,000 clones, about 85% seen once. The sample in question was CD4+ or CD8+ T cells sorted from blood, obtained in a trial of the OX40 agonist ivuxolimab. The source of these receptors is an adult with an advanced solid tumor such as melanoma, head and neck, liver or kidney cancer. CDR3s leave out the opening cysteine and the closing phenylalanine or tryptophan. A D gene is named only where the DNA matches it firmly. Clone size, where shown, is once, few, many, or a class for clones that have expanded.

NA | TRBV19 | NA | ASSIEDHTGEQY
NA | TRBV5-6 | NA | ASSSGETQY
NA | TRBV28 | TRBD2 | ASSLSGGTREQY
NA | TRBV10-3 | TRBD1 | ASRQQGAVEKLF
once | TRBV5-6 | NA | ASSRRGSNEQF
NA | TRBV21-1 | NA | ARQKGSRTTGPPNTGELF
NA | TRBV7-9 | NA | ASSLDRHNQPQH
once | TRBV5-8 | NA | ASSLQPGAVGEQY
NA | TRBV6-5 | NA | ASSSRYEQY
NA | TRBV5-1 | NA | ASLFPVAAPSYEQY
NA | TRBV27 | TRBD2 | ASSSLAGGTDTQY
once | TRBV6-4 | NA | ASSEGWSTNEQF
NA | TRBV2 | NA | ASTQAGMNQPQH
once | TRBV7-8 | TRBD2 | ASSLRGGGGRGTDTQY
NA | TRBV6-1 | TRBD1 | ASSEEGGTNEKLF
NA | TRBV7-3 | NA | ASSRAGAIQETQY
NA | TRBV5-1 | TRBD1 | ASSLMGQANEQY
once | TRBV18 | NA | ASSRIFAGSGANVLT
NA | TRBV27 | TRBD1 | ASSFWDRVGEQY
NA | TRBV20-1 | NA | SAPENNEQF
NA | TRBV11-2 | NA | ASSLGEGAGTQY
once | TRBV5-4 | TRBD1 | ASSLGPDRGRETQY
NA | TRBV11-2 | NA | ASSLGGDGYT
once | TRBV4-1 | NA | ASSQIGSQQPQH
NA | TRBV6-4 | TRBD1 | ASSPQGDGTEAF
NA | TRBV1 | NA | TSSGPGTPSSYEQY
NA | TRBV28 | NA | ASSPTSGLGGTEAF
NA | TRBV18 | TRBD1 | ASSPGTDQPQH
NA | TRBV4-2 | NA | ASSQEGAAEEKLF
once | TRBV19 | TRBD1 | ASSIGYGDRVADTQY
NA | TRBV6-6 | NA | ASRGQGEAF
NA | TRBV10-3 | TRBD1 | AIKGPGGANTGELF
NA | TRBV11-2 | TRBD2 | ASSLLAGATDTQY
NA | TRBV7-2 | TRBD2 | ASRHSGRAWDQY
NA | TRBV6-5 | TRBD1 | ASRSSGTATYEQY
NA | TRBV18 | NA | ASSKGPGGTEAF
NA | TRBV9 | NA | ASSVATSGNEQF
NA | TRBV28 | NA | ASSLYRAQY
NA | TRBV4-1 | TRBD1 | ASSQDTGEGY
NA | TRBV30 | NA | AWGTSNEQF
NA | TRBV2 | TRBD2 | ASSALAGGGDMQY
NA | TRBV30 | TRBD2 | AWSSGTSFYEQY
NA | TRBV11-2 | NA | ASSPGLNTEAF
once | TRBV29-1 | NA | SVRGGLGEQY
NA | TRBV2 | NA | ASFLNLNTEAF
few | TRBV11-2 | NA | ASSLSGLLNQPQH
few | TRBV7-2 | TRBD1 | ASSRRQGVETQY
once | TRBV6-4 | NA | ASINIILLH
NA | TRBV29-1 | NA | SVEDPGMST
once | TRBV5-1 | NA | ASSLARAGASYEQY
NA | TRBV7-2 | NA | ASSLDRVTEAF
NA | TRBV5-1 | NA | ASSFGQINEKLF
NA | TRBV18 | NA | ASSPRTEKLF
few | TRBV19 | NA | ASSIQGGVTGELF